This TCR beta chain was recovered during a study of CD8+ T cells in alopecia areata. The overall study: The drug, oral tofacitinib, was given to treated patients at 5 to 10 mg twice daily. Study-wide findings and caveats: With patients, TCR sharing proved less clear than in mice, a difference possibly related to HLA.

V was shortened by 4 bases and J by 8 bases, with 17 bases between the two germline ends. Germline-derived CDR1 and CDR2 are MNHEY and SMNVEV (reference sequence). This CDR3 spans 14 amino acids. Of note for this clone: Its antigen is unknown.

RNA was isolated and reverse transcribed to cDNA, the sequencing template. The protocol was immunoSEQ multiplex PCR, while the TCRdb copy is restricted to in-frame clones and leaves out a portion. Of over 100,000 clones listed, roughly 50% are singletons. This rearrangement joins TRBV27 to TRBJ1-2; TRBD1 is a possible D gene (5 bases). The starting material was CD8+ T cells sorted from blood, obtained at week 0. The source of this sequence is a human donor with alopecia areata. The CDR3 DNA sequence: TGTGCCAGCAGTTCCGTCAGGGCAGGCCTAGGCTACACCTTC. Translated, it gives CASSSVRAGLGYTF.